The sequence of this T cell receptor beta chain was determined in a study of response to subunit inactivated influenza vaccine. Study outcomes and limitations: T cells newly recruited by each seasonal influenza vaccination are few, the authors suggested.

V lost 0 bases to trimming and J lost 4 bases; unmatched junction nucleotides: 16. Germline values: CDR1 DFQATT, CDR2 SNEGSKA (reference sequence). The CDR3 runs to 18 residues. One entry per CDR3 protein results from TCRdb running MiXCR on the RT-PCR reads. The repertoire holds approximately 520,000 distinct CDR3 sequences, with roughly 23% as singletons. This clonotype was seen a handful of times. Antigen unknown. J is TRBJ2-5 and V is TRBV20-1; 8 bases map to TRBD2. The source of this sequence is a man aged 45-65 years who received an inactivated influenza vaccine. Specimen: CD4+ T cells sorted from PBMCs, collected 4 to 6 days after vaccination. CDR3 region: CSARDSGNRGGRGETQYF. DNA for the CDR3: TGCAGTGCTAGAGATTCGGGGAATCGGGGGGGTAGAGGAGAGACCCAGTACTTC.